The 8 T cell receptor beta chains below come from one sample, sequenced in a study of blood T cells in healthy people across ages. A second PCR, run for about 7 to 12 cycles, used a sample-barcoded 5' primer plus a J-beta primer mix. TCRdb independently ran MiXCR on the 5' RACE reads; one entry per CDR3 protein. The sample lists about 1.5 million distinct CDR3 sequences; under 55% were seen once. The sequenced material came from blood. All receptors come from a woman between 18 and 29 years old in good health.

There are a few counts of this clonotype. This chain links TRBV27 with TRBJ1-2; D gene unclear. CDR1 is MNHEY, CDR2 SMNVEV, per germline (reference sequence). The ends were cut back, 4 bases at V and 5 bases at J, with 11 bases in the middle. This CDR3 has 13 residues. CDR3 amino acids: CASSSSAGYGYTF. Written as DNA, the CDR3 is TGTGCCAGCAGTTCCTCCGCTGGGTATGGCTACACCTTC.

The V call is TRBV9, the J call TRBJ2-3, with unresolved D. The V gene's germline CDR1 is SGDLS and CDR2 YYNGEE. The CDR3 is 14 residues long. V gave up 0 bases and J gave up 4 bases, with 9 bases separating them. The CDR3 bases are TGTGCCAGCAGCGTAGACGTGAACGCAGATACGCAGTATTTT. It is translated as CASSVDVNADTQYF.

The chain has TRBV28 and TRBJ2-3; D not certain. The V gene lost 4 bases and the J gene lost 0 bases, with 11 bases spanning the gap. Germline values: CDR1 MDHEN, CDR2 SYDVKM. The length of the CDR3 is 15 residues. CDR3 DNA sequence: TGTGCCAGCAGTTATAGTATACCTAGCACAGATACGCAGTATTTT. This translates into CASSYSIPSTDTQYF.

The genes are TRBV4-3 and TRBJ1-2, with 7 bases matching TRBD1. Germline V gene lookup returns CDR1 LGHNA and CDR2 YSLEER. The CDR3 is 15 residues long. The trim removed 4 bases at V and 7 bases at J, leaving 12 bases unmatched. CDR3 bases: TGCGCCAGCAGCCTTCGGGACAGACCGGGATTTGGCTACACCTTC. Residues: CASSLRDRPGFGYTF.

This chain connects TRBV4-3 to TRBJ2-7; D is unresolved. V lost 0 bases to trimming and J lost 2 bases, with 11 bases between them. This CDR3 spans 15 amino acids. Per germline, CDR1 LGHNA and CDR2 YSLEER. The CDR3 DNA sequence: TGCGCCAGCAGCCAAGAGGGCAGCCACACCTACGAGCAGTACTTC. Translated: CASSQEGSHTYEQYF.

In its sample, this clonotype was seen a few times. Here the CDR3 DNA reads TGCAGCGGCATAACAGGGGTATCGTATGGCTACACCTTC. This translates into CSGITGVSYGYTF. This chain links TRBV29-1 with TRBJ1-2; 7 nucleotides match TRBD1. The CDR3 spans 13 residues. From germline, CDR1 is SQVTM and CDR2 ANQGSEA. Trimming at V came to 7 bases and at J to 5 bases, leaving 10 bases not matched to a gene.

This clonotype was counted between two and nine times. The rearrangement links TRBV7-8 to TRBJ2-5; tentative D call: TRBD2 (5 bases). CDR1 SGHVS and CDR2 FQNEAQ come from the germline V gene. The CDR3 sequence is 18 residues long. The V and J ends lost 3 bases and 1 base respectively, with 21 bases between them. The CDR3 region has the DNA TGTGCCAGCAGCTTTAGGTACGGCGGGCTAAGACTCCAAGAGACCCAGTACTTC. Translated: CASSFRYGGLRLQETQYF.

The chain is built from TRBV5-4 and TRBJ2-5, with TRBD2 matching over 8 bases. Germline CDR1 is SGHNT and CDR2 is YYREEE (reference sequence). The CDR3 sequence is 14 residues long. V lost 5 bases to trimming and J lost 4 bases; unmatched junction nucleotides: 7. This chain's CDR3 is CASRKGTSLETQYF. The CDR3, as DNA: TGTGCCAGCAGAAAAGGGACTAGTTTAGAGACCCAGTACTTC. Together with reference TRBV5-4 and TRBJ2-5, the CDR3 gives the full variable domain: ETGVTQSPTHLIKTRGQQVTLRCSSQSGHNTVSWYQQALGQGPQFIFQYYREEENGRGNFPPRFSGLQFPNYSSELNVNALELDDSALYLCASRKGTSLETQYFGPGTRLLVL.